Shown below are 23 T cell receptor beta chains from a single sample sequenced in a study of tumor-infiltrating lymphocytes in primary liver carcinoma. Unsorted bulk tissue of roughly 18-31 mg yielded co-extracted RNA and DNA. Synthesis of TCR beta cDNA was carried out from 450 to 650 ng total RNA with a constant-region primer. Slightly modified ARM-PCR served as the procedure for the TCR beta libraries. These libraries came from three rounds of nested multiplex PCR. A C-beta reverse primer and TRBV1-TRBV30 forward primers served in each of the first two PCR rounds, at about 10 cycles apiece. TCRdb recomputed calls from the multiplex PCR reads with MiXCR, one row per CDR3 protein. The sample shows roughly 190,000 distinct CDR3 sequences, around four fifths of them seen only once. The specimen was tumor tissue from primary liver carcinoma. The source of these receptors is a man between 40 and 49 years old with primary liver carcinoma and hepatitis B virus infection.

This clonotype has just one count. Its ends do not fully match the called genes, so a read error is possible. The chain recombines TRBV29-1 with TRBJ2-7; TRBD2 aligns across 11 bases. The length of the CDR3 is 16 residues. CDR1 is SQVTM, CDR2 ANQGSEA, per germline. In DNA, the CDR3 is TGCAGCGTTGAAGGGGAGCAGACTAGCGGGGACTACGAACAGTACTTC. This gives the protein CSVEGEQTSGDYEQYF.

This chain connects TRBV21-1 to TRBJ2-1; the table's TRBD2 call for D was not verified on the DNA. TRBV21-1 is described as a pseudogene. This CDR3 spans 18 amino acids. The CDR3: CASSNAGLAVLSYNEQFF. The CDR3 nucleotides read TGTGCCAGCAGCAACGCCGGGCTAGCGGTGCTCTCCTACAATGAGCAATTCTTC.

The genes are TRBV10-3 and TRBJ2-3; possibly TRBD2 for D (6 bases). Germline V gives CDR1 ENHRY, CDR2 SYGVKD. The CDR3 is 17 residues long. CDR3 sequence reads: CTTAGSTSQASTDTQYF. CDR3 DNA: TGTACCACGGCGGGAAGCACTTCTCAGGCGAGCACAGATACGCAGTATTTT.

About this clonotype itself: A clone one base away is much larger, so this may be a read error. CDR3 in amino acids: CASTLWQGTKIQYF. Written as DNA, the CDR3 is TGTGCCAGCACTCTATGGCAGGGGACTAAGATTCAGTACTTC. The chain carries TRBV28 and TRBJ2-4, with TRBD2 as a possible D gene (7 bases). Germline CDR1 is MDHEN and CDR2 is SYDVKM. The CDR3 extends over 14 amino acids. Trimming shortened V by 7 bases and J by 10 bases, and 20 bases separated the two germline ends.

V usage is TRBV12-3 or TRBV12-4 and J usage is TRBJ1-1; D not certain. The length of the CDR3 is 14 residues. The germline V and J ends were trimmed by 5 bases and 7 bases, with 17 bases remaining between them. The CDR3 coding sequence is TGTGCCAGCAGTAGATGTCGGGTGCCGGTTGAAGCTTTCTTT. As protein: CASSRCRVPVEAFF.

Comment on this clonotype: Sequence at one end of the junction differs from germline and may be a read error. The gene calls are TRBV5-4 and TRBJ2-3; TRBD2 might be the D (6 bases). Germline CDR1 SGHNT, CDR2 YYREEE (reference sequence). This CDR3 is 15 amino acids long. CDR3 bases: TGTGTCAGCAGCCTCGGCGGGGATAGCACAGATACGCAGTATTTT. It codes for CVSSLGGDSTDTQYF.

Notes on this clonotype: A junction boundary mismatches the germline segment, possibly from a read error. CDR3 amino acids: CAGSLTGTDTTDTQYF. The DNA of the CDR3 is TGTGCCGGCAGTTTAACCGGGACAGACACCACAGATACACAGTATTTT. The chain uses TRBV6-5 and TRBJ2-3, with TRBD1 matching 7 bases. Germline CDR1 MNHEY, CDR2 SVGAGI. The CDR3 contains 16 residues.

About this clonotype itself: Lacking the conserved final phenylalanine or tryptophan, this CDR3 likely reflects a read error. This rearrangement joins TRBV29-1 to TRBJ2-7, with D perhaps matching TRBD2 (6 bases). Looked up from germline, CDR1 is SQVTM and CDR2 is ANQGSEA. The CDR3 runs to 15 residues. The CDR3 nucleotides read TGCAGTGTTGAAGATCCAGGAGGGAGCTCCTACGATCAGTACTAC. It is translated as CSVEDPGGSSYDQYY.

On this clonotype: An end of the junction does not agree with germline; a read error may underlie this. The genes are TRBV11-2 and TRBJ2-1; D uncertain. The CDR3 has 13 residues. Germline loops: CDR1 SGHAT, CDR2 FQNNGV. The CDR3 loop is CATNSELYNVQFF. In DNA, the CDR3 is TGTGCCACCAACTCAGAATTATACAATGTGCAGTTCTTC.

The chain combines TRBV6-1 with TRBJ2-5; D possibly corresponds to TRBD1 (6 bases). This CDR3 is built from 13 residues. Germline CDR1 is MNHNS and CDR2 is SASEGT. V lost 3 bases and J 10 bases, leaving 15 bases between the germline ends. CDR3 residues: CASSDWGRGIQYF. CDR3 nucleotides: TGTGCCAGCAGTGACTGGGGGCGAGGGATCCAGTACTTC.

Of note for this clonotype: This clone may be a read error of a much larger clone one base away. The chain has TRBV7-9 and TRBJ2-7; no clear D gene. V shed 2 bases and J shed 6 bases, with 11 bases lying between them. The germline V gene encodes CDR1 SEHNR and CDR2 FQNEAQ (reference sequence). This CDR3 region has 13 residues. CDR3 nucleotides: TGTGCCAGCAGCTTACAGGAGCCCTCCGAGCAGTACTTC. Amino acid sequence: CASSLQEPSEQYF.

About this clonotype itself: Compared with germline, one end of the junction differs, possibly owing to a read error. The chain recombines TRBV6-1 with TRBJ2-2; D unclear. Germline V CDR1 and CDR2: MNHNS, SASEGT. There are 14 residues in the CDR3. The CDR3 DNA is TGTGCCAGCAACCCCCTAGGAACAATAAAGGAGCAGTTTTTT. This translates into CASNPLGTIKEQFF.

This clonotype was observed a single time. Lacking the conserved final phenylalanine or tryptophan, this CDR3 likely reflects a read error. The chain carries TRBV6-6 and TRBJ2-4; TRBD2 is a possible D gene (7 bases). V was trimmed by 0 bases and J by 4 bases, leaving 19 bases between them. The CDR3 totals 18 residues. Germline CDR1 and CDR2: MNHNY and SVGAGI (reference sequence). The CDR3 sequence: CASSYSLGAGHLKNIQYS. CDR3 nucleotides: TGTGCCAGCAGTTACTCGTTAGGAGCGGGACACCTTAAAAACATTCAGTACTCC.

With regard to this clonotype: One base away lies a much larger clone, so this may be a sequencing read error. This chain links TRBV28 with TRBJ2-7; a weak D match, TRBD1 (6 bases). In germline, CDR1 is MDHEN, CDR2 SYDVKM. The CDR3 spans 14 residues. V was shortened by 3 bases and J by 5 bases, with 14 bases between the two germline ends. The CDR3 bases are TGTGCCAGCAGTTTTAAGGGGGTCTGGCACGAGCAGTACTTC. Protein: CASSFKGVWHEQYF.

About this clonotype itself: At one end the junction does not follow the germline gene, possibly because of a read error. The genes are TRBV29-1 and TRBJ1-2, with no clear D. The CDR3 covers 14 residues. Germline assignment: CDR1 SQVTM and CDR2 ANQGSEA. The CDR3 sequence: CTVEEGRRSYDYTF. In DNA form, the CDR3 reads TGCACCGTTGAAGAGGGCCGCAGGTCATACGACTACACCTTC.

The rearrangement uses TRBV4-1 and TRBJ2-2; the D gene could be TRBD1 or TRBD2 (7 bases each). CDR1 MGHRA and CDR2 YSYEKL come from the germline V gene. This CDR3 contains 15 residues. The V gene lost 4 bases and the J gene lost 9 bases, with 18 bases spanning the gap. CDR3 DNA sequence: TGCGCCAGCAGCCTCCAGGGGGAGGGCCCCAGGGAGCTGTTTTTT. It codes for CASSLQGEGPRELFF.

The chain joins TRBV6-2 or TRBV6-3 to TRBJ2-7; D unclear. Germline V lookup: CDR1 MNHEY, CDR2 SVGEGT. V lost 7 bases and J 4 bases, leaving 17 bases between the germline ends. The length of the CDR3 is 14 residues. The CDR3 coding sequence is TGTGCCAGCAACGGCGCCAAGGGAAGATACGAGCAGTACTTC. It is translated as CASNGAKGRYEQYF.

Remarks on this clonotype: The junction and the germline gene differ at one end; a read error may be behind it. The chain couples TRBV5-4 to TRBJ2-2, with D perhaps being TRBD1 or TRBD2 (6 bases each). The germline gives CDR1 SGHNT, CDR2 YYREEE (reference sequence). The CDR3 totals 15 residues. The chain's CDR3 is CASSAGHANTGEMFF. In DNA, the CDR3 is TGTGCCAGCAGCGCGGGACATGCGAACACCGGGGAGATGTTTTTT.

The chain recombines TRBV3-1 with TRBJ1-1; D uncertain. This CDR3 region has 12 residues. Looked up from germline, CDR1 is LGHDT and CDR2 is YNNKEL (reference sequence). With 5 bases removed from V and 3 bases from J, the gap between germline ends came to 7 bases. The CDR3 here is CASSNEYTEAFF. CDR3 nucleotide sequence: TGTGCCAGCAGCAATGAGTACACTGAAGCTTTCTTT. Using reference TRBV3-1 and TRBJ1-1 for the parts outside the CDR3, the full variable domain is DTAVSQTPKYLVTQMGNDKSIKCEQNLGHDTMYWYKQDSKKFLKIMFSYNNKELIINETVPNRFSPKSPDKAHLNLHINSLELGDSAVYFCASSNEYTEAFFGQGTRLTVV.

This clonotype was seen a few times. A read error is likely, as this CDR3 ends without the conserved phenylalanine or tryptophan. The rearrangement joins TRBV4-1 to TRBJ2-1; a possible D gene is TRBD2 (7 bases). The germline CDR1 and CDR2 sequences are MGHRA and YSYEKL. The CDR3 totals 16 residues. The V end lost 6 bases, the J end lost 4 bases, and 19 bases lay between the germline ends. CDR3 DNA: TGCGCCAGCAGTCCCGAGCTTGCGGGGGCTTACAATGAGCAGTTCTTA. Its protein is CASSPELAGAYNEQFL.

This clonotype is labeled as medium-sized. The chain employs TRBV29-1 and TRBJ2-1; weak D call: TRBD2 (6 bases). Trimming removed 5 bases from V and 10 bases from J, with 9 bases in between. CDR3 length: 10 residues. Germline values: CDR1 SQVTM, CDR2 ANQGSEA. The CDR3 coding sequence is TGCAGCGTTCTCCGGGAGGAGCAGTTCTTC. Protein product: CSVLREEQFF.

For this clonotype: Given a much more abundant clone one base away, this may be a read error. This CDR3 fails to terminate in the conserved phenylalanine or tryptophan, so it likely reflects a read error. The chain employs TRBV5-1 and TRBJ2-5, with TRBD1 matching 9 bases. The CDR3 is 16 amino acids. V lost 0 bases to trimming and J lost 3 bases; unmatched junction nucleotides: 6. Germline V lookup: CDR1 SGHRS, CDR2 YFSETQ. DNA of the CDR3: TGCGCCAGCAGCTTGGCAATAGGGACAGGGAAAGAGACCCAGTACTCC. Its protein is CASSLAIGTGKETQYS.

As to this clonotype: A junction boundary mismatches the germline segment, possibly from a read error. The chain couples TRBV6-1 to TRBJ2-7; TRBD1 agrees at 7 bases. The CDR3 contains 18 residues. Per the germline V gene, CDR1 is MNHNS and CDR2 is SASEGT. In DNA form, the CDR3 reads TGTGCCAGCAGTGAAGAATCAAACAGGGGTATGGGCTCCTACGAGCGGTACTTC. Translation: CASSEESNRGMGSYERYF.